This T cell receptor (beta chain) was profiled in a study of blood T cell repertoires in COVID-19. Sequencing was performed with immunoSEQ multiplex PCR; in TCRdb, only in-frame clones are kept and a portion is missing. This sample has 75,000 to 95,000 clones, with roughly 88% found just once. As concerns this clone: Other DNA sequences within the sample encode an identical CDR3.

The CDR3 has 13 amino acids. Trimming cost V 2 bases and J 1 base, with 5 bases left between them. The germline gives CDR1 KGHSH, CDR2 LQKENI. V and J are TRBV18 and TRBJ2-5; TRBD2 might be the D (5 bases). This clonotype was obtained from a human donor in a cohort sampled during active COVID-19. Sequencing input: peripheral blood. CDR3 DNA sequence: TGTGCCAGCTCACCAGGACTCCAAGAGACCCAGTACTTC. Protein: CASSPGLQETQYF.